The present TCR beta chain was sequenced within a study of sequential checkpoint blockade in melanoma. Measured with immunoSEQ multiplex PCR; TCRdb has only the in-frame clones, and not every one. The profile shows around 15,000 clones, approximately 52% of them singletons. The treatment is: randomized to nivolumab then ipilimumab (arm A) or the reverse (arm B). Patients had received no earlier DNA-damaging chemotherapy. Sorted cells were live CD3+CD8+, lacking CD19 and CD56, from PBMCs. The clonotype was recovered from a human donor with melanoma. Source: CD8+ T cells sorted from blood (inferred from file names), taken from a patient given nivolumab and ipilimumab in sequence.

CDR3 coding DNA: TGTGCCAGCAGCCCTAGCTTGGGAGCGGGGGGTTACAATGAGCAGTTCTTC. Translating it yields CASSPSLGAGGYNEQFF. V usage is TRBV9 and J usage is TRBJ2-1; 9 bases match TRBD2. The CDR3 length is 17 residues. Looked up from germline, CDR1 is SGDLS and CDR2 is YYNGEE. The V segment lost 4 bases and the J segment 4 bases; nucleotides outside the gene matches: 12.